Described below is a single TCR beta chain sequence and its context. These data are taken from a study of blood T cell repertoires in COVID-19. Study overall: From the United States, Italy and Spain came samples of acute and convalescent COVID-19. PBMCs, B-cell-depleted T cells, or T cells provided the cDNA or gDNA that made up the material.

Authors' processing steps: Researchers report that nucleated cell counts were estimated from reference gene primer amplification. Some clones are missing from TCRdb's copy, which holds only in-frame ones; the method was immunoSEQ multiplex PCR. D and trimming come from the DNA, and the V and J calls and clone size come from that table. The table shows 90,000 to 150,000 clones, with roughly nine tenths occurring only once. Trimming removed 0 bases from V and 0 bases from J; junction bases left unmatched: 3. CDR1 and CDR2 from the germline V gene are SGHRS and YFSETQ. The length of the CDR3 is 16 residues.

This clonotype was sampled from a man between 65 and 85 years old with active or convalescent COVID-19. Source material: peripheral blood. The V gene is TRBV5-1, the J gene TRBJ2-1; the match to TRBD2 covers 7 bases. CDR3 region: CASSLASGTSYNEQFF. Written as DNA, the CDR3 is TGCGCCAGCAGCTTGGCGAGCGGGACCTCCTACAATGAGCAGTTCTTC.